One sample yielded the 9 T cell receptor beta chains listed below, sequenced in a study of T-cell memory formation after mild COVID-19. Via MiXCR, TCRdb re-called the 5' RACE reads, giving one row per CDR3 protein. The sample holds about 150,000 distinct CDR3 sequences, approximately 25% seen once. The specimen sequenced was PBMCs or a T cell subset sorted from them (not recorded which). The receptors were sampled from an adult woman who had mild COVID-19 (a few samples of this study predate the infection). Cell type and time point are not known.

In its sample, this clonotype was seen a few times. The chain is built from TRBV25-1 and TRBJ2-7, with D perhaps TRBD1 (6 bases). This CDR3 contains 14 residues. V shed 6 bases and J shed 2 bases, with 14 bases lying between them. Germline V gives CDR1 MGHDK, CDR2 SYGVNS. The DNA for the CDR3 is TGTGCCAGCAGCCTGGACAGCGACGCCTACGAGCAGTACTTC. Residues: CASSLDSDAYEQYF.

This sequence joins TRBV5-6 and TRBJ1-3; 7 nucleotides match TRBD1. Trimming cost V 5 bases and J 3 bases; bases outside gene matches: 2. Germline assignment: CDR1 SGHDT and CDR2 YYEEEE. The CDR3 runs 13 residues. CDR3 in DNA: TGTGCCAGCAGTCAGGGGGTTGGAAACACCATATATTTT. Protein product: CASSQGVGNTIYF.

The chain employs TRBV9 and TRBJ2-1; 10 bases agree with TRBD2. CDR1 and CDR2 from the germline V gene are SGDLS and YYNGEE. CDR3 length: 15 amino acids. V shed 4 bases, J shed 6 bases, and the junction held 7 bases outside the gene matches. The CDR3 loop is CASSTLSGRANEQFF. CDR3 coding DNA: TGTGCCAGCAGCACCCTAAGCGGGAGGGCCAATGAGCAGTTCTTC.

This chain connects TRBV5-4 to TRBJ2-5, with 11 positions matching TRBD2. Losses at the gene ends were 4 bases for V and 1 base for J; bases not matched to a gene: 6. This CDR3 is 16 amino acids long. From germline, CDR1 is SGHNT and CDR2 YYREEE (reference sequence). The chain's CDR3 is CASSPGTSGLQETQYF. CDR3 DNA sequence: TGTGCCAGCAGCCCCGGGACTAGCGGCCTCCAAGAGACCCAGTACTTC.

Turning to this clonotype: The junction departs from germline at one end; a sequencing error may be responsible. V is TRBV5-6 and J is TRBJ1-1; D is unresolved. CDR1 is SGHDT and CDR2 is YYEEEE in the germline V gene. This CDR3 contains 13 residues. The CDR3 is CSSSPEVGTEAFF. The CDR3 bases are TGTTCCAGCAGCCCGGAGGTGGGAACTGAAGCTTTCTTT. Together with reference TRBV5-6 and TRBJ1-1, the CDR3 gives the full variable domain: DAGVTQSPTHLIKTRGQQVTLRCSPKSGHDTVSWYQQALGQGPQFIFQYYEEEERQRGNFPDRFSGHQFPNYSSELNVNALLLGDSALYLCSSSPEVGTEAFFGQGTRLTVV.

V and J are TRBV7-8 and TRBJ1-1; 7 bases fit TRBD1. Trimming cost V 6 bases and J 7 bases; bases outside gene matches: 14. Germline CDR1 reads SGHVS; CDR2 reads FQNEAQ. The CDR3 totals 15 residues. As DNA, the CDR3 is TGTGCCAGCAGTCAGGACTATAGACAGGGTGGTGAAGCTTTCTTT. Protein: CASSQDYRQGGEAFF.

By share, this clonotype counts as medium-sized. The V gene is TRBV2, the J gene TRBJ2-3, with D perhaps assigned TRBD1 or TRBD2 (5 bases each). In germline, CDR1 is SNHLY, CDR2 FYNNEI. This CDR3 is 15 amino acids long. The V end was cut by 6 bases, the J end by 0 bases, with 13 bases between. Here the CDR3 DNA reads TGTGCCAGCAGCGCCGGGACGGCTAGCACAGATACGCAGTATTTT. As protein: CASSAGTASTDTQYF.

This clonotype was detected only a few times. The V and J genes are TRBV27 and TRBJ1-2; 11 nucleotides agree with TRBD1. The CDR3 has 14 amino acids. The germline gives CDR1 MNHEY, CDR2 SMNVEV (reference sequence). The V segment lost 5 bases and the J segment 5 bases; nucleotides outside the gene matches: 4. The CDR3 nucleotides read TGTGCCAGCAGTCCGGGACAGGGGGGATATGGCTACACCTTC. Its protein product is CASSPGQGGYGYTF.

This clonotype occurred a few times. The rearrangement links TRBV27 to TRBJ2-7; D ambiguous. V lost 2 bases and J lost 0, with 5 bases in between. The CDR3 loop spans 13 amino acids. Germline V gene lookup returns CDR1 MNHEY and CDR2 SMNVEV (reference sequence). The CDR3 region has the DNA TGTGCCAGCAGTTTACAGCTCTCCTACGAGCAGTACTTC. Amino acids: CASSLQLSYEQYF.